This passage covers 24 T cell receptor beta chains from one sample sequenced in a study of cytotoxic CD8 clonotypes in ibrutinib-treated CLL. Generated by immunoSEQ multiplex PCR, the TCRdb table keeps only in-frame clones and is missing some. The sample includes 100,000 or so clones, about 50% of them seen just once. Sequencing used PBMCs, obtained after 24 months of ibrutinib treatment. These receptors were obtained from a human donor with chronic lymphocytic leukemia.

Here the CDR3 reads CASSFYQGRASNQPQHF. CDR3 nucleotides: TGTGCCAGCAGCTTCTATCAGGGGCGGGCTAGCAATCAGCCCCAGCATTTT. The chain couples TRBV11-2 to TRBJ1-5; D perhaps matches TRBD1 (6 bases). V was pared by 3 bases and J by 0 bases, with 15 bases between. Germline V gives CDR1 SGHAT, CDR2 FQNNGV. CDR3 length: 17 residues.

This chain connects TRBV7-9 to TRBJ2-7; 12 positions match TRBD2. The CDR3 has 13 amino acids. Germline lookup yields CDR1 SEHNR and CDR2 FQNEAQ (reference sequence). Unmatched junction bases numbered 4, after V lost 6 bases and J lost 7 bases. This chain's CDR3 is CASSGLAGSEQYF. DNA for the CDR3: TGTGCCAGCAGTGGACTAGCGGGGAGTGAGCAGTACTTC.

DNA of the CDR3: TGTGCCAGCAGCGCGGACAGGGGCAGCTCCTACGAGCAGTACTTC. Protein sequence: CASSADRGSSYEQYF. The gene calls are TRBV2 and TRBJ2-7; 9 bases align to TRBD1. From germline, CDR1 is SNHLY and CDR2 FYNNEI. The CDR3 is made up of 15 amino acids. Unmatched junction bases numbered 6, after V lost 6 bases and J lost 0 bases.

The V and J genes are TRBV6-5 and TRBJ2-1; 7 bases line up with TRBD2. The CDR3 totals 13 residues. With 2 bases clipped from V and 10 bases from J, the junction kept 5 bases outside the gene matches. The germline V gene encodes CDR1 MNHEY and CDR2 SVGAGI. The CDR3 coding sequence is TGTGCCAGCAGTTACGGCTGGGGGGGGGAGCAGTTCTTC. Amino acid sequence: CASSYGWGGEQFF.

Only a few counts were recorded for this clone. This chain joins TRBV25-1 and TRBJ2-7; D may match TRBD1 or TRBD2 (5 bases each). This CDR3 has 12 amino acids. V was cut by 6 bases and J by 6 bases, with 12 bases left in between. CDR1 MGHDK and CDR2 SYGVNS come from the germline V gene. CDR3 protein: CASRGVSGEQYF. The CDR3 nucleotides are TGTGCCAGCAGGGGGGTATCGGGCGAGCAGTACTTC.

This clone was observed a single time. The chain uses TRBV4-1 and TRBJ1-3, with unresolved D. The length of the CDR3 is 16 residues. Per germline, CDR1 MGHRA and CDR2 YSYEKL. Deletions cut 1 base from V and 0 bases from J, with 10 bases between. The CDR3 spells CASSQANLGSGNTIYF. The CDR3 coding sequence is TGCGCCAGCAGCCAAGCTAATTTAGGCTCTGGAAACACCATATATTTT.

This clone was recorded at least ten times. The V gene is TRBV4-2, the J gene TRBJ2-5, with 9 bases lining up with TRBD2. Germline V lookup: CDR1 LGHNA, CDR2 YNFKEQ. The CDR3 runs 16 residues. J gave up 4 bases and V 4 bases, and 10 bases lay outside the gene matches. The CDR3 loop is CASSRAAGGQVETQYF. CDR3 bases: TGTGCCAGCAGCCGGGCTGCGGGGGGGCAGGTAGAGACCCAGTACTTC.

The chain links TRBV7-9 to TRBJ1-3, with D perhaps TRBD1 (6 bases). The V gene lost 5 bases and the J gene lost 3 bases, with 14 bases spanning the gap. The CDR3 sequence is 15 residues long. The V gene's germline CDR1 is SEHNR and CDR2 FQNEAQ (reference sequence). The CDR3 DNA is TGTGCCAGCAGCGCACAGGGTGCGTTTGGAAACACCATATATTTT. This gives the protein CASSAQGAFGNTIYF.

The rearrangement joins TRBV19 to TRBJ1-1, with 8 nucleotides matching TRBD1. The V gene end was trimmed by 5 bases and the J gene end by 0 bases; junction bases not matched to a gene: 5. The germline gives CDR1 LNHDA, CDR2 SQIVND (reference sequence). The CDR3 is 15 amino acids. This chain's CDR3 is CASSPGTGMNTEAFF. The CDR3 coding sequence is TGTGCCAGTAGTCCCGGGACAGGAATGAACACTGAAGCTTTCTTT.

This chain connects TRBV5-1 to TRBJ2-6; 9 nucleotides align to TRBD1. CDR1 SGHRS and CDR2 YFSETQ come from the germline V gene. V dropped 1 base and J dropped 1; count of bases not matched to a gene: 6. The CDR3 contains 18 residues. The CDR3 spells CASSLTGTGSSGANVLTF. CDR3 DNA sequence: TGCGCCAGCAGCTTGACCGGGACAGGGTCTTCTGGGGCCAACGTCCTGACTTTC.

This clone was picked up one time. DNA for the CDR3: TGTGCCACCCGGACATTAGAGACCCAGTACTTC. Translated, it gives CATRTLETQYF. The gene calls are TRBV28 and TRBJ2-5, with D maybe TRBD1 (5 bases). V was shortened by 10 bases and J by 4 bases, with 10 bases between the two germline ends. Per germline, CDR1 MDHEN and CDR2 SYDVKM. This CDR3 is 11 amino acids long.

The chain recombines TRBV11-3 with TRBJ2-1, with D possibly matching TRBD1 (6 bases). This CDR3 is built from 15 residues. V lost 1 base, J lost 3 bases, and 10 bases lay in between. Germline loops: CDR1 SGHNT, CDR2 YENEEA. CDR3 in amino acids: CASSLGRGVYNEQFF. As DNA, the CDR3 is TGTGCCAGCAGCTTAGGCAGGGGAGTCTACAATGAGCAGTTCTTC.

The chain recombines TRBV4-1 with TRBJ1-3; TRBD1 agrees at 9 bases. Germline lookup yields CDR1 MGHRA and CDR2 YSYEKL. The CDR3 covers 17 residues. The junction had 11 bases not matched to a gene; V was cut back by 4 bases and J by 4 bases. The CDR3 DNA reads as TGCGCCAGCAGCCCCGAATCACAGGGGGCGAGAGGAAACACCATATATTTT. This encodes CASSPESQGARGNTIYF.

For the CDR3, the DNA is TGTGCCAGCAGCGCCGGGCTTCATACATCACCCCTCCACTTT. Amino acid sequence: CASSAGLHTSPLHF. This rearrangement joins TRBV9 to TRBJ1-6; D remains unclear. Trimming shortened V by 3 bases and J by 10 bases, and 14 bases separated the two germline ends. Germline V lookup: CDR1 SGDLS, CDR2 YYNGEE. The CDR3 sequence is 14 residues long.

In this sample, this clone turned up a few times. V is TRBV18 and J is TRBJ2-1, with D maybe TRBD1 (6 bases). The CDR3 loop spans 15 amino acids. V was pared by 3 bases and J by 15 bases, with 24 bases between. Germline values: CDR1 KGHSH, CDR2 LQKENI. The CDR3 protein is CASSPNTGSLQKPFF. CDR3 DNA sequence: TGTGCCAGCTCACCCAACACAGGGTCCCTTCAGAAGCCGTTCTTC.

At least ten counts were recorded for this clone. CDR3 loop: CASSLSGVREQYF. As DNA, the CDR3 is TGTGCCAGCAGTTTGTCGGGGGTAAGGGAGCAGTACTTC. The rearrangement links TRBV28 to TRBJ2-7, with D perhaps matching TRBD2 (6 bases). Trimming took 3 bases from V and 7 from J, leaving 13 bases between them. From germline, CDR1 is MDHEN and CDR2 SYDVKM. The CDR3 loop spans 13 amino acids.

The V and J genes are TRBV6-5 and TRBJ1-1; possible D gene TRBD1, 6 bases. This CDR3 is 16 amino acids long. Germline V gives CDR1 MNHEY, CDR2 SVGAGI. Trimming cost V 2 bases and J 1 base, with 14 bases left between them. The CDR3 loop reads CASSYKSGRGNTEAFF. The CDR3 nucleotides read TGTGCCAGCAGTTACAAGTCCGGCAGGGGGAACACTGAAGCTTTCTTT.

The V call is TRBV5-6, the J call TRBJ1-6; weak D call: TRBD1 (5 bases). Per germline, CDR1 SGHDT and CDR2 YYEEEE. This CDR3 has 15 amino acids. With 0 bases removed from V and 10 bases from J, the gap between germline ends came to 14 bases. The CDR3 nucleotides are TGTGCCAGCAGCTTGGCCGGGGGACGGGTCTCACCCCTCCACTTT. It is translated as CASSLAGGRVSPLHF.

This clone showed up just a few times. The CDR3: CASSPGLAESTDTQYF. CDR3 in DNA: TGTGCCAGCAGCCCGGGACTAGCGGAAAGCACAGATACGCAGTATTTT. The chain joins TRBV11-3 to TRBJ2-3; 11 nucleotides align to TRBD2. V shed 5 bases and J 0 bases; nucleotides not matched to a gene: 4. CDR1 SGHNT and CDR2 YENEEA come from the germline V gene. This CDR3 comprises 16 residues.

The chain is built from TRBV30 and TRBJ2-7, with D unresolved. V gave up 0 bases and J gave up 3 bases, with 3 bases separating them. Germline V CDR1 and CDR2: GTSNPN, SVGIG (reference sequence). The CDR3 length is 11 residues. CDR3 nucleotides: TGTGCCTGGAGTGTACTCTACGAGCAGTACTTC. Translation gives CAWSVLYEQYF.

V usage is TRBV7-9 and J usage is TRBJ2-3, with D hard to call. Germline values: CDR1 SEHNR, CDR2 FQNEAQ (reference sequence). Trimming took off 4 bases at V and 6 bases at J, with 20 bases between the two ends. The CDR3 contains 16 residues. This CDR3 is CASSYSATQTLDTQYF. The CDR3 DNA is TGTGCCAGCAGCTACTCGGCTACCCAAACTTTGGATACGCAGTATTTT.

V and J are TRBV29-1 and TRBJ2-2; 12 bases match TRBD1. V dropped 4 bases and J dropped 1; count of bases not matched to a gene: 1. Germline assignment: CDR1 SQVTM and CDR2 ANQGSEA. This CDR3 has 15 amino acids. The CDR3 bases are TGCAGCGTTGGGGACAGGGGGCAGAACACCGGGGAGCTGTTTTTT. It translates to CSVGDRGQNTGELFF.

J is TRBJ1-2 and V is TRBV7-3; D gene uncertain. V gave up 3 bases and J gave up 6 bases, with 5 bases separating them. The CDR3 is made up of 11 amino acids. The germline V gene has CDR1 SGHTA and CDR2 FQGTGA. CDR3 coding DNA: TGTGCCAGCAGCTTGGGAGATGGCTACACCTTC. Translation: CASSLGDGYTF.

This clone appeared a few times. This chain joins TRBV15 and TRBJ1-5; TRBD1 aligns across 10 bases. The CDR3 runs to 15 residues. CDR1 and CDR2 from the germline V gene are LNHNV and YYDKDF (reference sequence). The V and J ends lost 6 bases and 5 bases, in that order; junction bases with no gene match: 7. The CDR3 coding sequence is TGTGCCACCAGTAGTGACAGGGGGCCCTATCAGCCCCAGCATTTT. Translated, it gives CATSSDRGPYQPQHF.